This T cell receptor (beta chain) was identified during a study of T cell responses to AZD1222 COVID-19 vaccine. Germline CDR1 reads LGHNA; CDR2 reads YSLEER. The CDR3 consists of 15 residues. The germline V and J ends were trimmed by 0 bases and 4 bases, with 12 bases remaining between them. The protocol was immunoSEQ multiplex PCR, while the TCRdb copy is restricted to in-frame clones and leaves out a portion. Here the sample spans approximately 180,000 clones, around nine tenths being singletons. Sample: peripheral blood, taken on day 0 of AZD1222 vaccination. V and J are TRBV4-3 and TRBJ1-2, with D possibly TRBD1 on 6 matching bases. This clonotype originated in an adult in good health. CDR3 DNA sequence: TGCGCCAGCAGCCAAGATGCAGGGGCCAGCTATGGCTACACCTTC. Translating it yields CASSQDAGASYGYTF.